Shown below are 2 T cell receptor beta chains from a single sample sequenced in a study of blood T cell repertoires in COVID-19. The assay was immunoSEQ multiplex PCR, and TCRdb's table has in-frame clones only and misses some. This table has approximately 170,000 clones, 88% appearing once. Sample: PBMCs or T cells enriched from blood (not recorded which). The receptor source for this set is a woman aged 18-35 years who had recovered from COVID-19.

This clone was recorded at least ten times. The chain is built from TRBV6-5 and TRBJ2-2, with unresolved D. Germline V CDR1 and CDR2: MNHEY, SVGAGI. Trimming took 2 bases from V and 4 from J, leaving 5 bases between them. CDR3 length: 13 amino acids. The chain's CDR3 is CASSYRFTGELFF. The CDR3 nucleotides are TGTGCCAGCAGTTACCGGTTCACCGGGGAGCTGTTTTTT.

The V gene is TRBV18, the J gene TRBJ2-3; no reliable D call. There are 13 residues in the CDR3. Germline CDR1 is KGHSH and CDR2 is LQKENI. The germline V and J ends were trimmed by 4 bases and 2 bases, with 7 bases remaining between them. In DNA form, the CDR3 reads TGTGCCAGCTCACGCGGCGACACAGATACGCAGTATTTT. This encodes CASSRGDTDTQYF.